This T cell receptor (beta chain) was recorded in a study of T cells in Graves' hyperthyroidism and ophthalmopathy. The CDR3 regions of TCR beta were amplified from RNA transcripts. The TCR CDR3 first-round RT-PCR relied on the HTBI primer set. TCRdb reanalysed the multiplex PCR reads using MiXCR and keeps one entry per CDR3 protein. The sample holds 700,000 or so distinct CDR3 sequences; 16% are singletons and the top ten take under 10%. The CDR3 spans 13 residues. Trimming cost V 7 bases and J 7 bases, with 13 bases left between them. Germline V gene sequence: CDR1 SNHLY, CDR2 FYNNEI. The clonotype was recovered from a young man with Graves' hyperthyroidism. The sequenced sample was blood. The chain uses TRBV2 and TRBJ1-4; D might be TRBD1 (5 bases). As DNA, the CDR3 is TGTGCCAGCATGTCGGGACGGTCTGAAAAACTGTTTTTT. This encodes CASMSGRSEKLFF. Full variable domain (remainder filled in from reference TRBV2 and TRBJ1-4): EPEVTQTPSHQVTQMGQEVILRCVPISNHLYFYWYRQILGQKVEFLVSFYNNEISEKSEIFDDQFSVERPDGSNFTLKIRSTKLEDSAMYFCASMSGRSEKLFFGSGTQLSVL.